This T cell receptor (beta chain) came from a study of T cell changes during pregnancy in multiple sclerosis. Using immunoSEQ multiplex PCR, the repertoire was profiled, and TCRdb retains in-frame clones only, with some absent. The sample lists about 20,000 clones, 88% occurring once. Germline V gene data show CDR1 as LNHDA and CDR2 as SQIVND (reference sequence). This CDR3 has 17 residues. Trimming pared 3 bases from V and 6 bases from J, leaving 23 bases between. The rearrangement joins TRBV19 to TRBJ1-2; no clear D. The sequence was obtained from a female donor in good health, enrolled as a control in a pregnancy study. The specimen was CD8+ T cells from peripheral blood mononuclear cells, collected in the third trimester of pregnancy. The CDR3 is CASSMWEVSRVRDGYTF. For the CDR3, the DNA is TGTGCCAGTAGTATGTGGGAGGTTAGTCGGGTAAGGGATGGCTACACCTTC.